The 19 T cell receptor beta chains in this list originate from one sample, sequenced in a study of blood T cell repertoires in COVID-19. The assay was immunoSEQ multiplex PCR, and TCRdb's table has in-frame clones only and misses some. The sample shows hundreds of thousands of clones, over 75% of them seen only once. The sample taken for sequencing was peripheral blood. The receptors were sampled from a human donor in a cohort sampled during active COVID-19.

The chain joins TRBV6-2 or TRBV6-3 to TRBJ1-1, with 11 bases identical to TRBD1. Trimming cost V 4 bases and J 11 bases; bases outside gene matches: 6. From germline, CDR1 is MNHEY and CDR2 SVGEGT. The CDR3 contains 13 residues. The CDR3: CASSFRDRGGAFF. The CDR3, as DNA: TGTGCCAGCAGTTTCCGGGACAGGGGGGGTGCTTTCTTT.

This chain connects TRBV5-1 to TRBJ1-2, with D perhaps TRBD1 (6 bases). There are 16 residues in the CDR3. CDR1 and CDR2 (germline): SGHRS, YFSETQ. V lost 0 bases to trimming and J lost 6 bases, with 18 bases between them. This CDR3 is CASSLVFQGPFNGYTF. The CDR3 DNA reads TGCGCCAGCAGCTTGGTTTTTCAGGGGCCTTTTAATGGCTACACCTTC.

V usage is TRBV6-5 and J usage is TRBJ1-5; D ambiguous. Germline CDR1 and CDR2: MNHEY and SVGAGI. Deletions cut 8 bases from V and 0 bases from J, with 14 bases between. CDR3 length: 15 amino acids. CDR3 loop: CASGQRLYSNQPQHF. The CDR3 DNA reads TGTGCCAGCGGCCAGCGCCTTTATAGCAATCAGCCCCAGCATTTT.

The chain combines TRBV5-5 with TRBJ1-2; D perhaps matches TRBD1 (5 bases). Germline CDR1 and CDR2: SGHKS and YYEKEE (reference sequence). The CDR3 is 14 residues long. Trimming cost V 0 bases and J 2 bases, with 8 bases left between them. The CDR3 region is CASSLAGGNYGYTF. Here the CDR3 DNA reads TGTGCCAGCAGCTTGGCCGGGGGGAACTATGGCTACACCTTC.

The gene calls are TRBV12-5 and TRBJ2-2, with 7 bases lining up with TRBD1. The V segment lost 2 bases and the J segment 5 bases; nucleotides outside the gene matches: 8. Germline V gives CDR1 LGHNT, CDR2 FRNRAP. The CDR3 runs to 16 residues. The CDR3 bases are TGTGCTAGTGGTTTGAGAGAGGGGGCTTGGACCGGGGAGCTGTTTTTT. It is translated as CASGLREGAWTGELFF.

The chain has TRBV6-2 or TRBV6-3 and TRBJ1-1, with D possibly TRBD1 on 5 matching bases. Germline V gives CDR1 MNHEY, CDR2 SVGEGT. V shed 5 bases and J shed 7 bases, with 11 bases lying between them. The CDR3 loop spans 12 amino acids. CDR3 loop: CASSDQGYEAFF. The CDR3 coding sequence is TGTGCCAGCAGTGACCAGGGATATGAAGCTTTCTTT.

This clone was observed a single time. V is TRBV6-5 and J is TRBJ1-5; 10 bases fit TRBD1. This CDR3 region has 15 residues. The germline V gene encodes CDR1 MNHEY and CDR2 SVGAGI. V lost 6 bases, J lost 5 bases, and 7 bases stayed unmatched. CDR3 in amino acids: CASSARTGGYQPQHF. The CDR3 bases are TGTGCCAGCAGCGCACGGACAGGGGGGTATCAGCCCCAGCATTTT.

J is TRBJ2-7 and V is TRBV19; TRBD2 might be the D (6 bases). CDR1 and CDR2 (germline): LNHDA, SQIVND (reference sequence). With 2 bases removed from V and 6 bases from J, the gap between germline ends came to 8 bases. This CDR3 has 12 residues. The CDR3 protein is CASSIRGGEQYF. In DNA form, the CDR3 reads TGTGCCAGTAGTATAAGGGGAGGCGAGCAGTACTTC. The whole variable domain, remainder taken from reference TRBV19 and TRBJ2-7, is DGGITQSPKYLFRKEGQNVTLSCEQNLNHDAMYWYRQDPGQGLRLIYYSQIVNDFQKGDIAEGYSVSREKKESFPLTVTSAQKNPTAFYLCASSIRGGEQYFGPGTRLTVT.

The V and J genes are TRBV4-1 and TRBJ2-1, with 11 bases lining up with TRBD2. This CDR3 has 18 amino acids. J lost 6 bases, V lost 0 bases, and 10 bases had no gene match. Germline CDR1 is MGHRA and CDR2 is YSYEKL. The CDR3 nucleotides are TGCGCCAGCAGCCAAGAGGATGTAGCGGGAGGGCCTTCCAATGAGCAGTTCTTC. Protein sequence: CASSQEDVAGGPSNEQFF.

The chain links TRBV29-1 to TRBJ2-1; TRBD2 might be the D (6 bases). The germline CDR1 and CDR2 sequences are SQVTM and ANQGSEA. This CDR3 is built from 14 residues. V dropped 8 bases and J dropped 2 bases, with 16 bases sitting between them. The CDR3 sequence: CSTKAGGTYNEQFF. The CDR3 DNA reads as TGCAGCACGAAGGCCGGGGGAACCTACAATGAGCAGTTCTTC.

The chain carries TRBV6-6 and TRBJ2-1; 7 positions agree with TRBD1. The germline V gene has CDR1 MNHNY and CDR2 SVGAGI (reference sequence). With 6 bases clipped from V and 5 bases from J, the junction kept 10 bases outside the gene matches. The CDR3 spans 15 residues. The CDR3 sequence: CASRSSRDSHNEQFF. The CDR3, as DNA: TGTGCCAGCAGATCAAGCCGGGACAGCCACAATGAGCAGTTCTTC.

The rearrangement joins TRBV2 to TRBJ2-7; possibly TRBD2 for D (6 bases). Per the germline V gene, CDR1 is SNHLY and CDR2 is FYNNEI. This CDR3 region has 17 residues. V lost 0 bases and J 0 bases, leaving 15 bases between the germline ends. The CDR3 bases are TGTGCCAGCAGTGAAGCGCTAACTAGCAAGAGCTCCTACGAGCAGTACTTC. Amino acids: CASSEALTSKSSYEQYF.

Points on this clone: The same CDR3 is also encoded by other DNA sequences in this sample. The chain carries TRBV27 and TRBJ2-5; TRBD2 aligns across 12 bases. The germline CDR1 and CDR2 sequences are MNHEY and SMNVEV (reference sequence). V trimming: 3 bases; J trimming: 2 bases; junction bases outside the gene matches: 1. This CDR3 contains 15 residues. The CDR3 DNA follows: TGTGCCAGCAGTTTTCTAGCGGGGGGGCAAGAGACCCAGTACTTC. It yields the protein CASSFLAGGQETQYF.

The chain employs TRBV3-1 (or the pseudogene TRBV3-2) and TRBJ1-1, with D possibly being TRBD1 (6 bases). The length of the CDR3 is 13 residues. V lost 0 bases and J lost 8, with 10 bases in between. Per the germline V gene, CDR1 is LGHDT and CDR2 is YNNKEL (reference sequence). The CDR3 region is CASSQDRTGEAFF. CDR3 DNA: TGTGCCAGCAGCCAAGACCGTACAGGGGAAGCTTTCTTT.

This clone appeared a few times. The rearrangement links TRBV5-1 to TRBJ2-7; 7 positions agree with TRBD2. This CDR3 contains 13 residues. CDR1 SGHRS and CDR2 YFSETQ come from the germline V gene. The junction had 4 bases not matched to a gene; V was cut back by 6 bases and J by 1 base. CDR3 amino acids: CASNRDYSYEQYF. The CDR3, as DNA: TGCGCCAGCAACCGGGACTATTCCTACGAGCAGTACTTC.

The J gene is TRBJ2-7, the V gene TRBV5-1; D is perhaps TRBD1 (6 bases). V was trimmed by 1 base and J by 3 bases, leaving 20 bases between them. From germline, CDR1 is SGHRS and CDR2 YFSETQ. The CDR3 length is 17 residues. CDR3 in amino acids: CASSLLGRGGGNYEQYF. CDR3 in DNA: TGCGCCAGCAGCTTGCTGGGGCGTGGGGGCGGAAACTACGAGCAGTACTTC.

The rearrangement links TRBV5-1 to TRBJ2-3, with TRBD2 identical over 9 bases. After removal of 2 bases from V and 2 bases from J, the junction contained 6 bases not matched to a gene. The CDR3 runs to 16 residues. Germline assignment: CDR1 SGHRS and CDR2 YFSETQ. The CDR3 region is CASSFWSSGNTDTQYF. The CDR3 DNA reads as TGCGCCAGCAGCTTCTGGTCTAGCGGGAACACAGATACGCAGTATTTT. Full variable domain (rest looked up from reference TRBV5-1 and TRBJ2-3): KAGVTQTPRYLIKTRGQQVTLSCSPISGHRSVSWYQQTPGQGLQFLFEYFSETQRNKGNFPGRFSGRQFSNSRSEMNVSTLELGDSALYLCASSFWSSGNTDTQYFGPGTRLTVL.

The chain couples TRBV2 to TRBJ2-3, with 10 bases lining up with TRBD2. This CDR3 is 15 amino acids long. V shed 5 bases and J 3 bases; nucleotides not matched to a gene: 5. Germline V gene sequence: CDR1 SNHLY, CDR2 FYNNEI. CDR3 nucleotides: TGTGCCAGCAGTCGAGCGGGAGGGCCGACAGATACGCAGTATTTT. Translation: CASSRAGGPTDTQYF.

The J gene is TRBJ1-6, the V gene TRBV15; 8 bases are shared with TRBD1. The CDR3 is 16 amino acids. Germline-derived CDR1 and CDR2 are LNHNV and YYDKDF (reference sequence). V lost 5 bases, J lost 7 bases, and 10 bases stayed unmatched. The CDR3 loop reads CATSPRTGRVNSPLHF. In DNA form, the CDR3 reads TGTGCCACCAGCCCCCGGACAGGGCGAGTGAATTCACCCCTCCACTTT.